Shown below are 20 T cell receptor beta chains from a single sample sequenced in a study of cytomegalovirus exposure and HLA in healthy donors. The PCR employed 60 Vbeta primers together with 13 Jbeta primers. Using immunoSEQ multiplex PCR, the repertoire was profiled, and TCRdb retains in-frame clones only, with some absent. The sample lists about 85,000 clones; 60% to 80% were seen once. Sequencing was performed on PBMCs. The source of these receptors is a woman aged 45-60 years in good health and CMV-seropositive.

The chain is built from TRBV11-2 and TRBJ2-7; possibly TRBD2 for D (6 bases). This CDR3 is 15 amino acids long. CDR1 SGHAT and CDR2 FQNNGV come from the germline V gene. The V and J ends lost 5 bases and 3 bases respectively, with 17 bases between them. The CDR3 DNA is TGTGCCAGCAGCCTAAGACTAGTGGGTGACTACGAGCAGTACTTC. Residues: CASSLRLVGDYEQYF.

The chain recombines TRBV5-1 with TRBJ2-2; TRBD2 agrees at 7 bases. The CDR3 consists of 15 residues. V was pared by 2 bases and J by 0 bases, with 1 base of the junction left unmatched. Germline V CDR1 and CDR2: SGHRS, YFSETQ. In nucleotides, the CDR3 is TGCGCCAGCAGCTTTAGCGGGTCGAACACCGGGGAGCTGTTTTTT. Translating gives CASSFSGSNTGELFF.

V and J are TRBV27 and TRBJ1-5; D not resolved. CDR3 size: 16 residues. The V gene's germline CDR1 is MNHEY and CDR2 SMNVEV (reference sequence). V was clipped by 2 bases and J by 7 bases, with 18 bases between them. CDR3 nucleotides: TGTGCCAGCAGTTTAGTGGGAGGGTCCCTGGGACAGCCCCAGCATTTT. Translating it yields CASSLVGGSLGQPQHF.

The rearrangement links TRBV19 to TRBJ1-1; 9 positions agree with TRBD1. After removal of 4 bases from V and 8 bases from J, the junction contained 8 bases not matched to a gene. The CDR3 is made up of 14 amino acids. Germline lookup yields CDR1 LNHDA and CDR2 SQIVND (reference sequence). In DNA form, the CDR3 reads TGTGCCAGTAGTACACCCGGGACAGGGCCCGAAGCTTTCTTT. Encoded protein: CASSTPGTGPEAFF.

This clone has just one count. The chain is built from TRBV30 and TRBJ2-2, with 13 bases fitting TRBD2. J lost 3 bases, V lost 3 bases, and 1 base had no gene match. CDR1 and CDR2 from the germline V gene are GTSNPN and SVGIG (reference sequence). The CDR3 sequence is 15 residues long. In DNA, the CDR3 is TGTGCCTGGAGCGGACTAGCGGGAGACACCGGGGAGCTGTTTTTT. Translating gives CAWSGLAGDTGELFF.

The chain couples TRBV11-1 to TRBJ2-7; D is perhaps TRBD1 (5 bases). The germline V gene has CDR1 SGHAT and CDR2 FQDESV (reference sequence). Between the trimmed V and J ends, which lost 2 bases and 0 bases, there was a span of 11 bases. CDR3 length equals 15 residues. CDR3 in DNA: TGTGCCAGCAGCTTAAGGACATCGAGCTCCTACGAGCAGTACTTC. This sequence encodes CASSLRTSSSYEQYF.

The chain has TRBV5-1 and TRBJ1-3, with D maybe TRBD1 (5 bases). V was trimmed by 0 bases and J by 2 bases, leaving 9 bases between them. Germline lookup yields CDR1 SGHRS and CDR2 YFSETQ. The CDR3 has 15 amino acids. The CDR3 loop is CASSLAQGAGNTIYF. The CDR3 bases are TGCGCCAGCAGCTTGGCCCAGGGTGCTGGAAACACCATATATTTT.

The V gene is TRBV10-3, the J gene TRBJ1-2, with 7 bases identical to TRBD1. With 4 bases clipped from V and 8 bases from J, the junction kept 7 bases outside the gene matches. In germline, CDR1 is ENHRY, CDR2 SYGVKD. This CDR3 is built from 13 residues. DNA for the CDR3: TGTGCCATCAGTGCCTCCGGACAGGTCGGCTACACCTTC. This gives the protein CAISASGQVGYTF.

The chain combines TRBV5-1 with TRBJ1-2; a weak D match, TRBD1 (6 bases). V was pared by 4 bases and J by 1 base, with 17 bases between. This CDR3 spans 16 amino acids. Germline CDR1 and CDR2: SGHRS and YFSETQ. In DNA, the CDR3 is TGCGCCAGCAGCCACTATGGACAGCTTGATAACTATGGCTACACCTTC. Translation: CASSHYGQLDNYGYTF.

About this clone itself: The junction shows a germline mismatch at one end, possibly a read error. J is TRBJ2-3 and V is TRBV7-9; 9 bases agree with TRBD1. In germline, CDR1 is SEHNR, CDR2 FQNEAQ (reference sequence). This CDR3 has 16 amino acids. The CDR3 bases are TGTGCCGGCAGCGCGCCGGGGACAGGGACAGCAGATACGCAGTATTTT. Protein product: CAGSAPGTGTADTQYF.

This clone was found once. The chain has TRBV30 and TRBJ1-2; 7 bases fit TRBD1. Germline CDR1 GTSNPN, CDR2 SVGIG (reference sequence). This CDR3 is 14 amino acids long. V gave up 1 base and J gave up 6 bases; unmatched junction bases: 8. CDR3 loop: CAWSARQGIDGYTF. DNA for the CDR3: TGTGCCTGGAGTGCTCGACAGGGAATAGATGGCTACACCTTC.

The chain is built from TRBV10-3 and TRBJ1-1; 7 positions match TRBD1. Trimming took 3 bases from V and 3 from J; bases not matched to a gene: 10. The CDR3 totals 16 residues. Germline V CDR1 and CDR2: ENHRY, SYGVKD. This CDR3 reads CAISENSKTGDTEAFF. CDR3 nucleotides: TGTGCCATCAGTGAAAATAGTAAAACAGGGGACACTGAAGCTTTCTTT.

This clone showed up many times. The rearrangement links TRBV4-1 to TRBJ2-2, with 7 bases fitting TRBD1. V lost 0 bases and J lost 4; bases outside the gene matches: 8. Germline V gene sequence: CDR1 MGHRA, CDR2 YSYEKL. The length of the CDR3 is 17 residues. The CDR3 loop reads CASSQDSWDSGTGELFF. CDR3 coding DNA: TGCGCCAGCAGCCAAGATAGTTGGGACAGTGGCACCGGGGAGCTGTTTTTT.

DNA of the CDR3: TGTGCCAGCAGCGTTAGCGGGAGAGAGGATGAGCAGTTCTTC. Translation: CASSVSGREDEQFF. The chain is built from TRBV9 and TRBJ2-1; 9 nucleotides match TRBD2. Germline CDR1 reads SGDLS; CDR2 reads YYNGEE. This CDR3 spans 14 amino acids. With V trimmed by 2 bases and J by 8 bases, 5 bases remained unmatched.

This clone was seen a handful of times. This chain links TRBV28 with TRBJ2-7; 7 nucleotides match TRBD1. The J segment lost 7 bases and the V segment lost 7 bases, leaving 16 bases of the junction unmatched. The CDR3 contains 15 residues. CDR1 and CDR2 from the germline V gene are MDHEN and SYDVKM. The CDR3 coding sequence is TGTGCCAGCAATGAACCGGGACAGAGCCTACGAGAGCAGTACGTC. Protein: CASNEPGQSLREQYV.

V and J are TRBV18 and TRBJ1-2; the match to TRBD1 covers 8 bases. CDR3 length equals 14 residues. Germline V gives CDR1 KGHSH, CDR2 LQKENI. V shed 6 bases, J shed 5 bases, and the junction held 8 bases outside the gene matches. The CDR3 nucleotides read TGTGCCAGCTCGTGGGGACAGGAGGTTTATGGCTACACCTTC. Its translation is CASSWGQEVYGYTF.

V usage is TRBV7-9 and J usage is TRBJ2-1; TRBD2 matches at 7 bases. The V segment lost 7 bases and the J segment 8 bases; nucleotides outside the gene matches: 20. Germline CDR1 and CDR2: SEHNR and FQNEAQ (reference sequence). The CDR3 runs to 17 residues. The CDR3 here is CASTTPKVGGRIYEQFF. CDR3 DNA sequence: TGTGCCAGCACCACCCCAAAGGTAGGCGGGAGAATCTATGAGCAGTTCTTC.

The chain links TRBV14 to TRBJ1-1; D may be TRBD1 (5 bases). This CDR3 contains 15 residues. Germline lookup yields CDR1 SGHDN and CDR2 FVKESK. Trimming took 0 bases from V and 9 from J, leaving 17 bases between them. Written as DNA, the CDR3 is TGTGCCAGCAGCCAAGAGAGGCTACCGGGGGGGAAAGCTTTCTTT. Residues: CASSQERLPGGKAFF.

The V call is TRBV19, the J call TRBJ1-5; D not resolved. Germline lookup yields CDR1 LNHDA and CDR2 SQIVND (reference sequence). The V end was cut by 4 bases, the J end by 2 bases, with 12 bases between. The CDR3 has 15 amino acids. Here the CDR3 reads CASSREGSGNQPQHF. The CDR3, as DNA: TGTGCCAGTAGTAGGGAGGGTTCGGGCAATCAGCCCCAGCATTTT.

The gene calls are TRBV9 and TRBJ2-3; D is possibly TRBD2 (6 bases). This CDR3 comprises 15 residues. The germline V gene encodes CDR1 SGDLS and CDR2 YYNGEE. V was clipped by 3 bases and J by 5 bases, with 16 bases between them. The CDR3 nucleotides are TGTGCCAGCAGCGGCCGACTAGGATCTGGAGATACGCAGTATTTT. Protein: CASSGRLGSGDTQYF.